A selection of T cell receptor beta chains follows, all from one sample in a study of T cells in Graves' hyperthyroidism and ophthalmopathy. TCRdb reanalysed the multiplex PCR reads using MiXCR and keeps one entry per CDR3 protein. This table holds 550,000 to 800,000 distinct CDR3 sequences, about 15% found once. Sequenced sample: blood. These receptors originate from a man aged 18 to 35 with Graves' hyperthyroidism. Both conserved end residues are part of each CDR3. The D gene is left open where the match is weak. Clone size is given for some rows only: seen once, a few or many times, or a class if the clone is expanded.

>TRBV19|.|.|TRBJ1-2
CASTLTGFSNYGYTF
TGTGCCAGTACCCTAACAGGTTTTTCTAACTATGGCTACACCTTC
>TRBV7-2|many|TRBD2|TRBJ2-1
CASSAGLAGDNEQFF
TGTGCCAGCAGCGCTGGACTAGCGGGGGACAATGAGCAGTTCTTC
>TRBV7-2|many|.|TRBJ2-7
CASSLGGGLHEQYF
TGTGCCAGCAGCTTAGGAGGGGGTCTTCACGAGCAGTACTTC
>TRBV12-3/TRBV12-4|few|TRBD1|TRBJ2-7
CASSLRGTGDDEQYF
TGTGCCAGCAGCCTCAGGGGGACAGGGGACGACGAGCAGTACTTC
>TRBV20-1|.|TRBD2|TRBJ2-1
CSAEGLAGTYNEQFF
TGCAGTGCCGAAGGACTAGCGGGAACGTACAATGAGCAGTTCTTC
>TRBV29-1|.|.|TRBJ1-3
CSVATVSGNTIYF
TGCAGCGTCGCGACAGTCAGTGGAAACACCATATATTTT
>TRBV7-2|.|.|TRBJ1-6
CASSPGYSPLHF
TGTGCCAGCAGCCCGGGGTACTCACCCCTCCACTTT
>TRBV12-3/TRBV12-4|many|.|TRBJ2-3
CASSLRKPSTDTQYF
TGTGCCAGCAGTTTGCGGAAACCTAGCACAGATACGCAGTATTTT
>TRBV10-3|few|.|TRBJ2-5
CAISESKGAQETQYF
TGTGCCATCAGTGAGTCGAAAGGGGCCCAAGAGACCCAGTACTTC
>TRBV18|few|TRBD1|TRBJ2-6
CASSPGTGNSGANVLTF
TGTGCCAGCTCACCCGGGACAGGGAACTCTGGGGCCAACGTCCTGACTTTC
>TRBV7-2|.|TRBD2|TRBJ2-1
CASSLRTGLGSSYNEQFF
TGTGCCAGCAGCCTACGCACGGGACTAGGGAGCTCCTACAATGAGCAGTTCTTC
>TRBV6-2/TRBV6-3|.|TRBD1|TRBJ2-7
CASSLLGTAIHEQYF
TGTGCCAGCAGCCTGCTCGGGACAGCTATCCACGAGCAGTACTTC
>TRBV11-2|many|.|TRBJ2-6
CASSPPSNMANVLTF
TGTGCCAGCAGCCCCCCTTCCAATATGGCCAACGTCCTGACTTTC
>TRBV27|few|.|TRBJ1-1
CATDANTEAFF
TGTGCCACAGACGCAAACACTGAAGCTTTCTTT
>TRBV20-1|.|TRBD2|TRBJ2-5
CSARASGKETQYF
TGCAGTGCTAGAGCTAGCGGGAAGGAGACCCAGTACTTC
>TRBV12-3/TRBV12-4|many|.|TRBJ2-7
CASRMRGTGYEQYF
TGTGCCAGCAGGATGAGGGGGACGGGGTACGAGCAGTACTTC
>TRBV28|many|.|TRBJ1-1
CASREHRENTEAFF
TGTGCCAGCAGAGAGCACAGGGAGAACACTGAAGCTTTCTTT
>TRBV4-1|.|.|TRBJ2-2
CASSTLLGATGELFF
TGCGCCAGCAGCACCCTTTTGGGCGCCACCGGGGAGCTGTTTTTT
>TRBV18|many|.|TRBJ1-1
CASSPRGGSGTEAFF
TGTGCCAGCTCACCCCGGGGAGGGTCGGGCACTGAAGCTTTCTTT
>TRBV28|many|TRBD1|TRBJ1-1
CASSSQGAAEAFF
TGTGCCAGCAGTTCACAGGGGGCCGCTGAAGCTTTCTTT
>TRBV2|.|TRBD2|TRBJ2-5
CASSRLASGYQETQYF
TGTGCCAGCAGTCGGTTGGCTAGCGGGTACCAAGAGACCCAGTACTTC
>TRBV7-9|many|TRBD2|TRBJ2-5
CASSHTGGTRTQYF
TGTGCCAGCAGCCACACGGGGGGAACAAGGACCCAGTACTTC
>TRBV11-2|many|.|TRBJ2-1
CASSLAWGNYNEQFF
TGTGCCAGCAGCTTAGCCTGGGGCAACTACAATGAGCAGTTCTTC
>TRBV12-3/TRBV12-4|many|TRBD1|TRBJ2-1
CASRWTGAHNEQFF
TGTGCCAGCAGGTGGACAGGGGCACACAATGAGCAGTTCTTC
>TRBV4-1|.|.|TRBJ1-4
CASSAHDRNFTTNEKLFF
TGCGCCAGCAGCGCGCACGACAGGAACTTTACAACTAATGAAAAACTGTTTTTT
>TRBV27|.|TRBD2|TRBJ2-7
CASSLSGTSVVEQYF
TGTGCCAGCAGTTTATCGGGGACTAGCGTGGTCGAGCAGTACTTC
>TRBV2|.|.|TRBJ1-5
CASRPEPGFRQPQHF
TGTGCCAGCAGGCCCGAACCGGGGTTCAGGCAGCCCCAGCATTTT
>TRBV20-1|.|.|TRBJ2-5
CSAISTQETQYF
TGCAGTGCTATCTCTACCCAAGAGACCCAGTACTTC
>TRBV5-1|few|.|TRBJ1-5
CASAWTGGEQPQHF
TGCGCCAGCGCTTGGACGGGGGGGGAACAGCCCCAGCATTTT